This T cell receptor beta chain was found in a study of human CD8 memory T cell subsets. Whole-study findings and limits: Estimates computed with Chao1 suggested greater diversity in stem-like memory T cells than in precursor exhausted T cells.

As regards this clonotype: Its antigen is unknown.

The CDR3 totals 17 residues. Germline-derived CDR1 and CDR2 are SGHDT and YYEEEE. UMI-labeled 5' RACE yielded the TCR beta libraries. TCRdb reanalyzed the 5' RACE reads, giving one entry per CDR3 protein sequence and no DNA. This sample carries around 20,000 distinct CDR3 sequences, with less than 6% going to the ten biggest clones. The source is a human donor in good health. The specimen sequenced was CD8+ T cells from PBMCs. This chain uses TRBV5-6 with TRBJ2-5; lacking DNA, the TRBD1 call made by TCRdb goes unchecked. CDR3 residues: CASSSGSGTRAQETQYF.